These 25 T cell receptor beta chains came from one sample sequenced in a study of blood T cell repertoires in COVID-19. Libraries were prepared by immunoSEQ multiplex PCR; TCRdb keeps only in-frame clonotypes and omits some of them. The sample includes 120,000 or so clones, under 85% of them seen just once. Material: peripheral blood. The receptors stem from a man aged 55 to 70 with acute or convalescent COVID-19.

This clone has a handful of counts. In DNA form, the CDR3 reads TGTGCCAGCAGCTTAGAGGACAGGGGCTATGGCTACACCTTC. It yields the protein CASSLEDRGYGYTF. The rearrangement uses TRBV7-6 and TRBJ1-2; 9 bases are shared with TRBD1. J was trimmed by 4 bases and V by 1 base; bases with no gene match: 1. CDR1 is SGHVS and CDR2 is FNYEAQ in the germline V gene. The CDR3 runs 14 residues. The complete variable domain, with remaining parts taken from reference TRBV7-6 and TRBJ1-2, reads GAGVSQSPRYKVTKRGQDVALRCDPISGHVSLYWYRQALGQGPEFLTYFNYEAQQDKSGLPNDRFSAERPEGSISTLTIQRTEQRDSAMYRCASSLEDRGYGYTFGSGTRLTVV.

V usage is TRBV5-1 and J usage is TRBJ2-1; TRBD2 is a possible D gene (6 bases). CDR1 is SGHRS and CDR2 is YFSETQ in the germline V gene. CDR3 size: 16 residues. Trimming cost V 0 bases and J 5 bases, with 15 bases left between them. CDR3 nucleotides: TGCGCCAGCAGCTTGGGGCTCCGGGACTTCGACAATGAGCAGTTCTTC. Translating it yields CASSLGLRDFDNEQFF.

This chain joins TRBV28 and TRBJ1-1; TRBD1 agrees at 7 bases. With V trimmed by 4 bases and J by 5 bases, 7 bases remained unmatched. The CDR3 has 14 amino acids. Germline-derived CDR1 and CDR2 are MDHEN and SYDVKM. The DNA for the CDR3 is TGTGCCAGCAGTTACGGGACAGTGGGGACTGAAGCTTTCTTT. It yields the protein CASSYGTVGTEAFF.

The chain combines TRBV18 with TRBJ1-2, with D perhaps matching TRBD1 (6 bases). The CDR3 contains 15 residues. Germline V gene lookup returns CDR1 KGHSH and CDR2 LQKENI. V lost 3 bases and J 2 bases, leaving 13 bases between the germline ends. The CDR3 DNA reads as TGTGCCAGCTCACCTACCCTCGACAGGAACTATGGCTACACCTTC. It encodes CASSPTLDRNYGYTF.

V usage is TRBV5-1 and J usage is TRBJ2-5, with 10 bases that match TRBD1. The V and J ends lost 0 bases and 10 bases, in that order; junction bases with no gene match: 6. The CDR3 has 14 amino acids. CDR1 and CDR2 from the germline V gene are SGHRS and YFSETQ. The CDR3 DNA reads TGCGCCAGCAGCTTGGACTGGACAGGGGGAGACCAGTACTTC. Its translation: CASSLDWTGGDQYF.

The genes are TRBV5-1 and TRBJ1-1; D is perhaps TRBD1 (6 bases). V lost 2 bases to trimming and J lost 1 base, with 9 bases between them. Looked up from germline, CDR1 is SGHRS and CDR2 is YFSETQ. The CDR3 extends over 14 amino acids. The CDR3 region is CASSLGGQNTEAFF. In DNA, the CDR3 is TGCGCCAGCAGCTTAGGGGGACAGAACACTGAAGCTTTCTTT. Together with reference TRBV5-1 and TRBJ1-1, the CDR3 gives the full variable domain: KAGVTQTPRYLIKTRGQQVTLSCSPISGHRSVSWYQQTPGQGLQFLFEYFSETQRNKGNFPGRFSGRQFSNSRSEMNVSTLELGDSALYLCASSLGGQNTEAFFGQGTRLTVV.

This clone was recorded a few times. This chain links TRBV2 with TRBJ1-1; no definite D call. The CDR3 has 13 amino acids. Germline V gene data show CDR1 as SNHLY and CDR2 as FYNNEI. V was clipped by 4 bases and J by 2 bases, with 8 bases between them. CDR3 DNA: TGTGCCAGCAGTGTAATCTTAAACACTGAAGCTTTCTTT. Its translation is CASSVILNTEAFF. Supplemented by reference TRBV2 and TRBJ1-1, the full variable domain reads EPEVTQTPSHQVTQMGQEVILRCVPISNHLYFYWYRQILGQKVEFLVSFYNNEISEKSEIFDDQFSVERPDGSNFTLKIRSTKLEDSAMYFCASSVILNTEAFFGQGTRLTVV.

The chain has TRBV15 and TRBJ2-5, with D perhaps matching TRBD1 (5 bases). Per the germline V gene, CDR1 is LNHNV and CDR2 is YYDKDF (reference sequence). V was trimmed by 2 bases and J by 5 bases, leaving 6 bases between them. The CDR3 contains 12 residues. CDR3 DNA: TGTGCCACCAGCAGACCAGGGGAGACCCAGTACTTC. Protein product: CATSRPGETQYF.

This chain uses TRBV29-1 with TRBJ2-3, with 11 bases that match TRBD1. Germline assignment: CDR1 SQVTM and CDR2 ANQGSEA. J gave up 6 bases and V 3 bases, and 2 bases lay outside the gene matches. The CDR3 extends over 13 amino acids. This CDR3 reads CSVEDRGQDTQYF. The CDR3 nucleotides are TGCAGCGTTGAGGACAGGGGGCAGGATACGCAGTATTTT.

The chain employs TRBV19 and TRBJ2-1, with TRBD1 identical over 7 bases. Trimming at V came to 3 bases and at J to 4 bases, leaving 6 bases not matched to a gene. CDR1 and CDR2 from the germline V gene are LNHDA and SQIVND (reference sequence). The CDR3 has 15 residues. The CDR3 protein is CASSMNRGVYNEQFF. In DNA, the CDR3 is TGTGCCAGTAGTATGAACAGGGGAGTTTACAATGAGCAGTTCTTC. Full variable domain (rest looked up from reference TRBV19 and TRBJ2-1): DGGITQSPKYLFRKEGQNVTLSCEQNLNHDAMYWYRQDPGQGLRLIYYSQIVNDFQKGDIAEGYSVSREKKESFPLTVTSAQKNPTAFYLCASSMNRGVYNEQFFGPGTRLTVL.

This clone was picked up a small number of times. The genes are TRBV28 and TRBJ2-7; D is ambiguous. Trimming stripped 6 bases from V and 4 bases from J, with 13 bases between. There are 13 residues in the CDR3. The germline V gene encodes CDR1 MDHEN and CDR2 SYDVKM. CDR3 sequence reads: CASRLTNRYEQYF. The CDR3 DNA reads TGTGCCAGCAGGTTGACAAATCGATACGAGCAGTACTTC.

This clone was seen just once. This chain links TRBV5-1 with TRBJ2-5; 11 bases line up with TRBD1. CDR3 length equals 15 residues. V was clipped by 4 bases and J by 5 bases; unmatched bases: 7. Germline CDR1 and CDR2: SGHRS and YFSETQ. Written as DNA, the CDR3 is TGCGCCAGCAGCCCCGGGACAGGGGGTTTGGAGACCCAGTACTTC. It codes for CASSPGTGGLETQYF.

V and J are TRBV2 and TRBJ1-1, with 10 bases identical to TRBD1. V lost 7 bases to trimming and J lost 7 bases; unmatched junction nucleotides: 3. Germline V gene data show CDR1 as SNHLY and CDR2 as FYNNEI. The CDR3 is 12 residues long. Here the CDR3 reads CASTGTGDEAFF. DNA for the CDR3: TGTGCCAGCACCGGGACAGGGGATGAAGCTTTCTTT.

The CDR3 loop reads CAWRLDRDYNSPLHF. CDR3 in DNA: TGTGCCTGGAGATTGGACAGGGACTATAATTCACCCCTCCACTTT. The chain combines TRBV30 with TRBJ1-6; 8 bases align to TRBD1. This CDR3 contains 15 residues. J was trimmed by 3 bases and V by 3 bases; bases with no gene match: 4. Germline values: CDR1 GTSNPN, CDR2 SVGIG (reference sequence).

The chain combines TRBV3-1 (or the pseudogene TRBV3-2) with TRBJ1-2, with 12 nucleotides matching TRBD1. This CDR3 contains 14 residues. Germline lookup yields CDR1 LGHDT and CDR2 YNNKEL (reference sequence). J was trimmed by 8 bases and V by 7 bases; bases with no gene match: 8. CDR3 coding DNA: TGTGCCAGCATGGGACAGGGGGCGCGGGGAGGCTACACCTTC. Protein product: CASMGQGARGGYTF.

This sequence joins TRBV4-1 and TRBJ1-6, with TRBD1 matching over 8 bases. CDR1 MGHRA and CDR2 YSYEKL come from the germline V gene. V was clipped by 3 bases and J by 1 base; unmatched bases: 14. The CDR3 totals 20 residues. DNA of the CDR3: TGCGCCAGCAGCCAGCAGGTTCTTCAGGGGGCCCGTTCCTATAATTCACCCCTCCACTTT. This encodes CASSQQVLQGARSYNSPLHF.

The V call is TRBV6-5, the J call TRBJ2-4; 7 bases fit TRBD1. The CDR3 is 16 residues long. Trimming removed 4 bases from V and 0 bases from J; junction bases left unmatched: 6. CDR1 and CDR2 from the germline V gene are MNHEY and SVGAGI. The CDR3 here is CASSWDSNVAKNIQYF. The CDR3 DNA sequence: TGTGCCAGCAGTTGGGACAGTAACGTAGCCAAAAACATTCAGTACTTC.

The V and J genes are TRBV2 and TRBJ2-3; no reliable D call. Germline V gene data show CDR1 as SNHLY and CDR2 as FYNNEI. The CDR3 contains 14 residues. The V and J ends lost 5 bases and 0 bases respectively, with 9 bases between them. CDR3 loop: CASSQFPSTDTQYF. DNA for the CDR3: TGTGCCAGCAGTCAGTTCCCTAGCACAGATACGCAGTATTTT.

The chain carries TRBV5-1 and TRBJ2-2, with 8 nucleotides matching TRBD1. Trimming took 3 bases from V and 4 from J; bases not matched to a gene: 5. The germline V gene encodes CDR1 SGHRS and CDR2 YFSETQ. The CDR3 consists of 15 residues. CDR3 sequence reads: CASSSGQVPTGELFF. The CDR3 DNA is TGCGCCAGCAGCTCGGGACAGGTACCCACCGGGGAGCTGTTTTTT.

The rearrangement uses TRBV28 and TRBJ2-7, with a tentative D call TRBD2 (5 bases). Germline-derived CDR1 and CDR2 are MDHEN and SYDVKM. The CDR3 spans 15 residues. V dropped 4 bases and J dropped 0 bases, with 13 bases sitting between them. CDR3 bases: TGTGCCAGCAGTTCCCCCGGGGATATCTCCTACGAGCAGTACTTC. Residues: CASSSPGDISYEQYF.

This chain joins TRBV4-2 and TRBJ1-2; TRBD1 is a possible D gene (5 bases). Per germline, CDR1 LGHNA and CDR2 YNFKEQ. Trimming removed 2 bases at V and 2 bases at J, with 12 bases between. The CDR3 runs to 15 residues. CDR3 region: CASSQTLDTNYGYTF. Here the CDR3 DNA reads TGTGCCAGCAGCCAAACGTTGGACACCAACTATGGCTACACCTTC.

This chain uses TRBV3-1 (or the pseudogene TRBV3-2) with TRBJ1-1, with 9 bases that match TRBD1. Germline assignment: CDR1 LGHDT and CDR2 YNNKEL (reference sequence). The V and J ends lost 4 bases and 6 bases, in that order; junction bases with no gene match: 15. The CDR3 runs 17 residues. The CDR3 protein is CASSPGTGSVWGSEAFF. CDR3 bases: TGTGCCAGCAGCCCCGGGACAGGGAGTGTATGGGGGTCTGAAGCTTTCTTT.

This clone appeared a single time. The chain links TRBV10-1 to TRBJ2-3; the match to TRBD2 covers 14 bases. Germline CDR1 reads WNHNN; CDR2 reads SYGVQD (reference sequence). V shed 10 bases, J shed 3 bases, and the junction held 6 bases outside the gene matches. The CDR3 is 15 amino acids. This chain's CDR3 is CAMMTSGRATDTQYF. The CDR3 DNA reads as TGCGCCATGATGACTAGCGGGAGGGCGACAGATACGCAGTATTTT.

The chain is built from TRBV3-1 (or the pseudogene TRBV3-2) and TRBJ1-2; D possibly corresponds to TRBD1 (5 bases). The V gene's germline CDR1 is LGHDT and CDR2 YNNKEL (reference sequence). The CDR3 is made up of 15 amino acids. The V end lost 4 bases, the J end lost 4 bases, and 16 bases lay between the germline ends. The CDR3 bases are TGTGCCAGCAGCCCCGACTGGGGCCTCGCCTATGGCTACACCTTC. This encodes CASSPDWGLAYGYTF.

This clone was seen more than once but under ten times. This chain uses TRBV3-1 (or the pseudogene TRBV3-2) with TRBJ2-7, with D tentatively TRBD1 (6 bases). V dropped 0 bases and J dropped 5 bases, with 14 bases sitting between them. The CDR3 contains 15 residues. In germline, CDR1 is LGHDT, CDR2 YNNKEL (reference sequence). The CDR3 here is CASSQEQGSYNEQYF. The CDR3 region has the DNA TGTGCCAGCAGCCAAGAGCAGGGGAGCTACAACGAGCAGTACTTC.